This is a list of T cell receptor beta chains from one sample in a study of Ad26.COV2.S vaccination and SARS-CoV-2 variants. The data were produced by immunoSEQ multiplex PCR, yet TCRdb's version contains in-frame clones alone and is incomplete. The data show 380,000 or so clones, roughly nine tenths seen once. The input for sequencing was peripheral blood, taken in a trial of Ad26.COV2.S vaccine versus placebo. The receptor source for this set is a person between 18 and 59 years old who received the Ad26.COV2.S COVID-19 vaccine or a placebo. The CDR3 runs from the conserved cysteine through the conserved F or W. The D gene is left open where the match is weak. Expanded clones are given a class, and other clones once, few, many or no size at all.

CASSRTRSGYTF | TGTGCCAGCAGCCGGACGAGATCTGGCTACACCTTC | . | . | TRBJ1-2 | TRBV3-1/TRBV3-2
CASSLDPAGGNNEQFF | TGTGCCAGCAGCTTAGATCCTGCGGGGGGGAACAATGAGCAGTTCTTC | TRBD2 | . | TRBJ2-1 | TRBV7-6
CASSSRTVQGNTIYF | TGTGCCAGCTCATCCAGGACGGTACAAGGAAACACCATATATTTT | . | . | TRBJ1-3 | TRBV18
CASSVGQGNTPLHF | TGTGCCAGCAGCGTAGGACAGGGTAATACACCCCTCCACTTT | TRBD1 | . | TRBJ1-6 | TRBV27
CASSIAGGNTGELFF | TGTGCCAGTAGTATTGCGGGAGGGAACACCGGGGAGCTGTTTTTT | TRBD2 | . | TRBJ2-2 | TRBV19
CASSTPGTTGGYTF | TGTGCCAGCAGCACCCCCGGGACAACGGGGGGCTACACCTTC | . | . | TRBJ1-2 | TRBV9
CASSIWQGGFSGANVLTF | TGTGCCAGTAGTATTTGGCAGGGAGGCTTCTCTGGGGCCAACGTCCTGACTTTC | . | . | TRBJ2-6 | TRBV19
CASTPGGAKTDTQYF | TGTGCCAGTACACCAGGGGGCGCAAAGACAGATACGCAGTATTTT | TRBD1 | . | TRBJ2-3 | TRBV19
CASSQVSDSPFPEQFF | TGTGCCAGCAGCCAAGTTTCGGACTCCCCCTTTCCTGAGCAGTTCTTC | . | . | TRBJ2-1 | TRBV4-2
CASSLGAGVTGELFF | TGTGCCAGCAGCTTAGGAGCGGGAGTCACCGGGGAGCTGTTTTTT | TRBD2 | . | TRBJ2-2 | TRBV7-2
CASSIDGQAEAFF | TGTGCCAGTAGTATAGATGGGCAGGCTGAAGCTTTCTTT | . | . | TRBJ1-1 | TRBV19
CASSRTGLPYEQYF | TGTGCCAGCAGCCGGACAGGGCTTCCCTACGAGCAGTACTTC | TRBD1 | . | TRBJ2-7 | TRBV27
CASSPPGTGLFDTQYF | TGTGCCAGCTCACCACCGGGGACAGGGTTATTCGATACGCAGTATTTT | TRBD1 | . | TRBJ2-3 | TRBV18
CASSEGSVSNSPLHF | TGTGCCAGCAGCGAAGGTTCCGTGAGTAATTCACCCCTCCACTTT | . | . | TRBJ1-6 | TRBV9
CASRGQGDPYEQYF | TGTGCCAGCCGGGGACAGGGGGACCCCTACGAGCAGTACTTC | TRBD1 | . | TRBJ2-7 | TRBV28
CASGQLNNEQFF | TGTGCTAGTGGTCAATTGAACAATGAGCAGTTCTTC | . | . | TRBJ2-1 | TRBV12-5
CASSERKSVYGYTF | TGTGCCAGCAGTGAACGAAAGAGTGTCTATGGCTACACCTTC | . | many | TRBJ1-2 | TRBV6-1
CASSQGPQTQYF | TGTGCCAGCAGCCAAGGCCCCCAGACCCAGTACTTC | . | . | TRBJ2-5 | TRBV14
CASGLGPERQGDTQYF | TGTGCTAGTGGTTTGGGACCCGAGAGGCAGGGAGATACGCAGTATTTT | . | . | TRBJ2-3 | TRBV12-5
CASSPTVVNTEAFF | TGCGCCAGCAGCCCGACGGTCGTTAACACTGAAGCTTTCTTT | . | . | TRBJ1-1 | TRBV5-1
CASSYSIGTQNTGELFF | TGTGCCAGCAGTTACTCCATCGGGACCCAGAACACCGGGGAGCTGTTTTTT | . | . | TRBJ2-2 | TRBV6-2/TRBV6-3
CSASRGRSYEQYF | TGCAGTGCTAGTAGGGGACGGTCCTACGAGCAGTACTTC | . | . | TRBJ2-7 | TRBV20-1
CASSYTRDNTGELFF | TGTGCCAGCAGCTACACCCGGGACAACACCGGGGAGCTGTTTTTT | . | . | TRBJ2-2 | TRBV5-4
CASSPGRWDTGELFF | TGTGCCAGCAGCCCGGGGCGGTGGGACACCGGGGAGCTGTTTTTT | . | . | TRBJ2-2 | TRBV9
CASSGAYGYTF | TGTGCCAGCAGCGGAGCCTATGGCTACACCTTC | . | . | TRBJ1-2 | TRBV12-3/TRBV12-4
CASSLLGQGAAGGYTF | TGTGCCAGCAGTTTATTGGGACAGGGGGCAGCGGGTGGCTACACCTTC | TRBD1 | few | TRBJ1-2 | TRBV27
CASSIFAGQNTIYF | TGTGCCAGTAGTATATTCGCGGGACAAAACACCATATATTTT | . | . | TRBJ1-3 | TRBV19
CASSRTRGAGNSNQPQHF | TGTGCCAGCAGCCGCACCAGGGGGGCGGGGAACAGCAATCAGCCCCAGCATTTT | TRBD1 | once | TRBJ1-5 | TRBV3-1/TRBV3-2
CATSTTLEGTGTNFYGYTF | TGTGCCACCAGCACAACCCTTGAGGGGACAGGAACGAACTTCTATGGCTACACCTTC | TRBD1 | . | TRBJ1-2 | TRBV15
CASSGVNQPQHF | TGTGCCAGCAGTGGCGTAAATCAGCCCCAGCATTTT | . | . | TRBJ1-5 | TRBV7-9
CASSQTSGIVETQYF | TGTGCCAGCAGCCAGACTAGCGGGATCGTAGAGACCCAGTACTTC | TRBD2 | . | TRBJ2-5 | TRBV28
CASSPPFQSVTEAFF | TGTGCCAGCAGCCCACCCTTTCAGTCCGTCACTGAAGCTTTCTTT | . | . | TRBJ1-1 | TRBV5-8
CASSLGRDQPQHF | TGTGCCAGCAGCTTGGGGAGGGACCAGCCCCAGCATTTT | . | few | TRBJ1-5 | TRBV5-6
CASTPIPGQGEMAGELFF | TGTGCCAGCACCCCCATCCCGGGACAGGGGGAAATGGCCGGGGAGCTGTTTTTT | TRBD1 | . | TRBJ2-2 | TRBV3-1/TRBV3-2
CASSQDLTGQGSSTNYGYTF | TGTGCCAGCAGCCAAGATCTAACAGGGCAGGGGTCCTCAACAAACTATGGCTACACCTTC | . | . | TRBJ1-2 | TRBV4-2
CASSLHNEKLFF | TGTGCCAGCAGTCTCCATAATGAAAAACTGTTTTTT | . | . | TRBJ1-4 | TRBV12-3/TRBV12-4
CASSQDQRNSYEQYF | TGCGCCAGCAGCCAAGATCAACGGAACTCCTACGAGCAGTACTTC | . | . | TRBJ2-7 | TRBV4-3
CASSVRDSGELFF | TGTGCCAGCAGCGTACGAGACAGCGGGGAGCTGTTTTTT | . | . | TRBJ2-2 | TRBV9
CANHWGSPTLYNEQFF | TGTGCCAACCATTGGGGGAGCCCTACGCTTTACAATGAGCAGTTCTTC | . | . | TRBJ2-1 | TRBV28
CASSYKQGIGGELFF | TGTGCCAGCAGTTACAAACAGGGAATCGGCGGGGAGCTGTTTTTT | . | . | TRBJ2-2 | TRBV6-5
CATSEKKPFRSGDQPQHF | TGTGCCACCAGCGAGAAGAAACCATTCCGGTCCGGCGATCAGCCCCAGCATTTT | . | . | TRBJ1-5 | TRBV15
CAWRSLWGGATDTQYF | TGTGCCTGGAGGAGCCTTTGGGGAGGGGCGACAGATACGCAGTATTTT | TRBD2 | few | TRBJ2-3 | TRBV30
CASSLGGGGEAFF | TGTGCCAGCAGTCTAGGGGGCGGGGGTGAAGCTTTCTTT | TRBD1 | . | TRBJ1-1 | TRBV7-9
CSADTGLGYGYTF | TGCAGCGCTGACACAGGGTTAGGGTATGGCTACACCTTC | . | . | TRBJ1-2 | TRBV29-1
CASSLGVLSYEQYF | TGTGCCAGCAGCCTCGGGGTCCTCTCCTACGAGCAGTACTTC | . | few | TRBJ2-7 | TRBV14
CASSLEDSYYEQYF | TGTGCCAGCAGCTTGGAAGACAGCTACTACGAGCAGTACTTC | . | . | TRBJ2-7 | TRBV5-8
CASRRQGANQPQHF | TGTGCCAGCAGGAGACAGGGGGCCAATCAGCCCCAGCATTTT | TRBD1 | . | TRBJ1-5 | TRBV2
CAWSGRGGETQYF | TGTGCCTGGAGTGGGAGGGGGGGTGAGACCCAGTACTTC | . | . | TRBJ2-5 | TRBV30
CASSFDSLMGNSPLHF | TGTGCCAGCAGCTTCGATTCCTTAATGGGTAATTCACCCCTCCACTTT | . | . | TRBJ1-6 | TRBV5-6
CASSLGSGEKLFF | TGTGCCAGCAGTTTGGGCTCGGGTGAAAAACTGTTTTTT | . | . | TRBJ1-4 | TRBV28
CASSVDRGYEQYF | TGTGCCAGCAGCGTGGACAGGGGCTACGAGCAGTACTTC | TRBD1 | once | TRBJ2-7 | TRBV5-4
CSVGGGTEAFF | TGCAGCGTTGGTGGGGGTACTGAAGCTTTCTTT | . | . | TRBJ1-1 | TRBV29-1